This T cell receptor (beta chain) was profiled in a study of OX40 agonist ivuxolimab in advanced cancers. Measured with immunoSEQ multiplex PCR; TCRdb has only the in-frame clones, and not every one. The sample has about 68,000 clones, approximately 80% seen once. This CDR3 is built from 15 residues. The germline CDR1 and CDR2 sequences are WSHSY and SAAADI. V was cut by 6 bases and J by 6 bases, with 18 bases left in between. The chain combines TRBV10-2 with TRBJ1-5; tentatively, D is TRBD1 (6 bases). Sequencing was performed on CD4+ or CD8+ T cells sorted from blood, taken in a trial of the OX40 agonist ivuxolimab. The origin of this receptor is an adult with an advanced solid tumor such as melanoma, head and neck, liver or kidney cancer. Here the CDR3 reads CASRGVLGAGQPQHF. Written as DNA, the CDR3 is TGCGCCAGCAGGGGGGTTTTGGGGGCAGGTCAGCCCCAGCATTTT.